In this sample, the clone carrying this T cell receptor beta chain turned up a few times. Its target is unknown. This sample was included in a study of T-cell memory formation after mild COVID-19. About the research overall: TCR clusters largely stayed donor specific. General study points: Researchers report contracting CD4+ clones mostly in CM and EM, with CD8+ clones in EMRA. Contracting clones from day 15 to 85 showed balanced CD4/CD8; later expanders favored CD4+.

Researchers used 5'RACE with constant-segment primers to make TCR alpha and TCR beta cDNA libraries that carry sample barcodes and UMIs. MiXCR, applied by TCRdb to the 5' RACE reads, yields one record per CDR3 protein. The table shows over 450,000 distinct CDR3 sequences, with about 20% occurring only once. This sequence originates from an adult woman who had mild COVID-19 (a few samples of this study predate the infection). Cell type and time point are not known. The specimen was PBMCs or a T cell subset sorted from them (not recorded which).

The CDR3 nucleotides are TGCAGTGCCATGCAGGGGCCTCCTTCACCCCTCCACTTT. As protein: CSAMQGPPSPLHF. The V and J genes are TRBV20-1 and TRBJ1-6, with D possibly matching TRBD1 (6 bases). V was pared by 6 bases and J by 9 bases, with 15 bases between. CDR1 and CDR2 (germline): DFQATT, SNEGSKA (reference sequence). This CDR3 contains 13 residues.